This entry features one T cell receptor (beta chain) sequence. Its antigen is unidentified. This entry belongs to a study of CD8 T cells in ankylosing spondylitis. Study results and caveats: Peripheral blood samples showed relatively rare disease-linked clones, and these clones were CD8+. In the blood and synovial fluid of reactive arthritis, some motif variants had been previously reported. A TCR beta motif made of fewer than ten highly homologous variants seemed typical of ankylosing spondylitis blood. Disease-associated clones were reportedly significantly overrepresented in matched ankylosing spondylitis synovial fluid.

TCRdb processed the 5' RACE reads anew with MiXCR; each CDR3 protein has one entry. The table lists over 600,000 distinct CDR3 sequences, roughly 19% of them singletons. The receptor's source is a male donor with ankylosing spondylitis. Sequencing was done on a sample of blood, either unsorted or a sorted T cell fraction (not recorded which).

The CDR3 loop reads CASSWTSGGSLDTQYF. Here the CDR3 DNA reads TGCGCCAGCAGCTGGACTAGCGGGGGGTCGCTGGATACGCAGTATTTT. The chain couples TRBV5-1 to TRBJ2-3; 14 positions match TRBD2. The CDR3 totals 16 residues. Trimming cost V 3 bases and J 6 bases; bases outside gene matches: 6. Germline V gene lookup returns CDR1 SGHRS and CDR2 YFSETQ.